The 11 T cell receptor beta chains reported below all come from one sample, sequenced in a study of response to subunit inactivated influenza vaccine. One entry per CDR3 protein results from TCRdb running MiXCR on the RT-PCR reads. Altogether roughly 780,000 distinct CDR3 sequences are present, around 20% being singletons, with the ten largest covering roughly 11%. This material consisted of PBMCs from blood, taken 4 to 6 days after vaccination. The receptors derive from a man aged 50 to 60 who received an inactivated influenza vaccine.

At least ten counts were recorded for this clonotype. CDR3 loop: CSAMPPGHRYNEQFF. The CDR3 bases are TGCAGTGCTATGCCCCCGGGACACCGATACAATGAGCAGTTCTTC. The chain is built from TRBV20-1 and TRBJ2-1; D might be TRBD1 (6 bases). CDR3 length equals 15 residues. The germline V gene encodes CDR1 DFQATT and CDR2 SNEGSKA (reference sequence). V was pared by 4 bases and J by 4 bases, with 17 bases between.

This sequence joins TRBV10-3 and TRBJ1-4; D ambiguous. V was pared by 6 bases and J by 4 bases, with 15 bases between. The germline V gene has CDR1 ENHRY and CDR2 SYGVKD. The CDR3 consists of 15 residues. The CDR3 spells CAIRQGLSNNEKLFF. CDR3 nucleotides: TGTGCCATCAGACAAGGACTGTCGAATAATGAAAAACTGTTTTTT.

V and J are TRBV20-1 and TRBJ1-1; TRBD1 agrees at 9 bases. The CDR3 length is 15 residues. Germline lookup yields CDR1 DFQATT and CDR2 SNEGSKA (reference sequence). The V and J ends lost 0 bases and 7 bases, in that order; junction bases with no gene match: 9. The CDR3 DNA reads as TGCAGTGCTAGAGATCGGGGACAGGGTCAGTTTGAAGCTTTCTTT. It is translated as CSARDRGQGQFEAFF.

In this sample, this clonotype turned up many times. The rearrangement joins TRBV20-1 to TRBJ2-1, with TRBD2 identical over 16 bases. The CDR3 is made up of 14 amino acids. V trimming: 3 bases; J trimming: 7 bases; junction bases outside the gene matches: 0. Germline-derived CDR1 and CDR2 are DFQATT and SNEGSKA (reference sequence). The CDR3 region is CSARGLAGGNEQFF. CDR3 DNA sequence: TGCAGTGCTAGGGGACTAGCGGGAGGGAATGAGCAGTTCTTC.

This clonotype was counted a few times. This chain connects TRBV7-9 to TRBJ2-5; TRBD1 might be the D (5 bases). The CDR3 is 15 amino acids. V shed 5 bases and J shed 1 base, with 14 bases lying between them. Germline V lookup: CDR1 SEHNR, CDR2 FQNEAQ (reference sequence). Here the CDR3 reads CASSVSLTVQETQYF. The CDR3 nucleotides are TGTGCCAGCAGCGTATCCTTGACAGTCCAAGAGACCCAGTACTTC.

This clonotype was recorded a few times. This chain connects TRBV20-1 to TRBJ1-5, with D perhaps TRBD1 (5 bases). CDR3 size: 14 residues. V was shortened by 3 bases and J by 4 bases, with 13 bases between the two germline ends. The germline CDR1 and CDR2 sequences are DFQATT and SNEGSKA (reference sequence). CDR3 sequence (DNA): TGCAGTGCTAGGTCAGGGACCTCTAATCAGCCCCAGCATTTT. Amino acids: CSARSGTSNQPQHF.

This clonotype showed up just a few times. The V and J genes are TRBV12-5 and TRBJ1-2, with 7 bases identical to TRBD1. J was trimmed by 1 base and V by 0 bases; bases with no gene match: 8. Germline V gene data show CDR1 as LGHNT and CDR2 as FRNRAP. This CDR3 region has 17 residues. In DNA form, the CDR3 reads TGTGCTAGTGGTTTGGTATTAGGGCAGGGGGTTAACTATGGCTACACCTTC. Its protein product is CASGLVLGQGVNYGYTF.

The rearrangement links TRBV20-1 to TRBJ2-3, with TRBD2 matching 9 bases. Per germline, CDR1 DFQATT and CDR2 SNEGSKA (reference sequence). The CDR3 has 16 residues. The junction had 6 bases not matched to a gene; V was cut back by 1 base and J by 1 base. CDR3 in DNA: TGCAGTGCTAGAGCCCTAGCGGGGCCTCGCACAGATACGCAGTATTTT. Its protein product is CSARALAGPRTDTQYF.

CDR3 region: CASSLEGTGYF. The CDR3 bases are TGTGCCAGCAGCTTAGAGGGGACGGGGTATTTT. The genes are TRBV7-9 and TRBJ2-3; TRBD1 or TRBD2 may be the D gene (5 bases each). Germline V lookup: CDR1 SEHNR, CDR2 FQNEAQ (reference sequence). V gave up 1 base and J gave up 14 bases, with 10 bases separating them. This CDR3 has 11 residues.

This clonotype was seen ten or more times. The V gene is TRBV7-9, the J gene TRBJ2-2; 9 bases agree with TRBD2. V trimming: 5 bases; J trimming: 3 bases; junction bases outside the gene matches: 7. Germline CDR1 SEHNR, CDR2 FQNEAQ (reference sequence). The CDR3 has 16 residues. CDR3 amino acids: CASSPTSGGYTGELFF. Here the CDR3 DNA reads TGTGCCAGCAGCCCGACTAGCGGAGGGTACACCGGGGAGCTGTTTTTT. The full variable domain, its missing parts supplied by reference TRBV7-9 and TRBJ2-2, is DTGVSQNPRHKITKRGQNVTFRCDPISEHNRLYWYRQTLGQGPEFLTYFQNEAQLEKSRLLSDRFSAERPKGSFSTLEIQRTEQGDSAMYLCASSPTSGGYTGELFFGEGSRLTVL.

There are a few counts of this clonotype. This chain uses TRBV20-1 with TRBJ2-7, with 9 nucleotides matching TRBD1. The CDR3 extends over 14 amino acids. The V gene end was trimmed by 3 bases and the J gene end by 2 bases; junction bases not matched to a gene: 5. Germline lookup yields CDR1 DFQATT and CDR2 SNEGSKA (reference sequence). This CDR3 reads CSASRDRVTYEQYF. In nucleotides, the CDR3 is TGCAGTGCTAGCCGGGACAGGGTAACCTACGAGCAGTACTTC.